The 6 T cell receptor beta chains below all came from one sample that was sequenced in a study of graft-versus-host responses after intestinal transplantation. Researchers processed graft tissue to release intraepithelial and lamina propria lymphocytes. Sequencing was performed with immunoSEQ multiplex PCR; in TCRdb, only in-frame clones are kept and a portion is missing. The sample has just under 20,000 clones; around three quarters are singletons. Sequenced here: ileum tissue, sampled about 21 days after intestinal transplant. The receptors stem from a human patient who received an intestinal transplant, so some T cells may come from the graft donor.

The V and J genes are TRBV7-3 and TRBJ2-2; TRBD1 agrees at 7 bases. CDR3 length: 15 residues. In germline, CDR1 is SGHTA, CDR2 FQGTGA. The ends lost 0 bases at V and 5 bases at J; junction bases unmatched: 3. The CDR3 sequence is CASSLTGGATGELFF. As DNA, the CDR3 is TGTGCCAGCAGCTTAACAGGGGGCGCGACCGGGGAGCTGTTTTTT.

Worth noting for this clone: The identical CDR3 is also encoded by other nucleotide sequences in the sample. The chain employs TRBV30 and TRBJ2-5; TRBD2 is a possible D gene (5 bases). Germline assignment: CDR1 GTSNPN and CDR2 SVGIG (reference sequence). The V end was cut by 3 bases, the J end by 1 base, with 18 bases between. The CDR3 totals 16 residues. The CDR3 region has the DNA TGTGCCTGGAGCGAACTGGCGGGCCCTTTCCAAGAGACCCAGTACTTC. Its translation is CAWSELAGPFQETQYF.

The V call is TRBV27, the J call TRBJ1-5, with D perhaps matching TRBD1 (5 bases). This CDR3 has 12 amino acids. The germline V gene has CDR1 MNHEY and CDR2 SMNVEV (reference sequence). Deletions cut 5 bases from V and 6 bases from J, with 8 bases between. As DNA, the CDR3 is TGTGCCAGCAGTACGGGGGTTCAGCCCCAGCATTTT. Protein: CASSTGVQPQHF.

The rearrangement uses TRBV30 and TRBJ2-7, with TRBD2 as a possible D gene (6 bases). Trimming pared 4 bases from V and 6 bases from J, leaving 13 bases between. Looked up from germline, CDR1 is GTSNPN and CDR2 is SVGIG (reference sequence). The CDR3 spans 12 residues. This CDR3 is CAWNGPGVEQYF. The DNA for the CDR3 is TGTGCCTGGAACGGACCGGGGGTCGAGCAGTACTTC.

The V and J genes are TRBV7-9 and TRBJ1-1; TRBD1 might be the D (5 bases). The CDR3 contains 14 residues. Per germline, CDR1 SEHNR and CDR2 FQNEAQ (reference sequence). Trimming removed 8 bases from V and 0 bases from J, with 13 bases in between. The CDR3 DNA reads as TGTGCCAGCCGGTTTGGGGCTATGAACACTGAAGCTTTCTTT. Translating it yields CASRFGAMNTEAFF.

Concerning this clone itself: Different DNA sequences within this sample yield the same CDR3. This sequence joins TRBV6-6 and TRBJ2-3; TRBD2 might be the D (6 bases). This CDR3 is built from 15 residues. Per the germline V gene, CDR1 is MNHNY and CDR2 is SVGAGI (reference sequence). V was cut by 10 bases and J by 6 bases, with 23 bases left in between. CDR3 in amino acids: CATQKLAGATDTQYF. CDR3 DNA sequence: TGTGCCACCCAAAAACTAGCAGGAGCCACGGATACGCAGTATTTT.